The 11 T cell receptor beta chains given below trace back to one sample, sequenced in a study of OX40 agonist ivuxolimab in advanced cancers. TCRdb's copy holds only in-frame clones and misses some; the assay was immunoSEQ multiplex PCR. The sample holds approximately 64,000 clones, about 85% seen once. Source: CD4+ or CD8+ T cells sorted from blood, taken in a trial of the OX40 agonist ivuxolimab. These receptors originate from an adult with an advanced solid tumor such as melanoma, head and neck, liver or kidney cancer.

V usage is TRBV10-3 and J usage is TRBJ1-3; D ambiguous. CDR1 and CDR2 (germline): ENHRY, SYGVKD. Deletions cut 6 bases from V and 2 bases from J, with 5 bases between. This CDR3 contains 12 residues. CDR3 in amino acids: CAISGTGNTIYF. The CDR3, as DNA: TGTGCCATCAGCGGTACTGGAAACACCATATATTTT.

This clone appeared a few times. The DNA of the CDR3 is TGCAGCGTCCTATCGGACAATTCCTACAATGAGCAGTTCTTC. Its translation: CSVLSDNSYNEQFF. The J gene is TRBJ2-1, the V gene TRBV29-1, with D tentatively TRBD1 (5 bases). The CDR3 has 14 residues. CDR1 SQVTM and CDR2 ANQGSEA come from the germline V gene. Trimming cost V 6 bases and J 1 base, with 13 bases left between them.

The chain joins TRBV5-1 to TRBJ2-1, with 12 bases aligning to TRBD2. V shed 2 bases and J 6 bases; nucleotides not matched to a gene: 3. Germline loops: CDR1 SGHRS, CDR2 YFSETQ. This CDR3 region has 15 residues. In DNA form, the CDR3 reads TGCGCCAGCAGCTTAACTAGCGGGAGGCTCAATGAGCAGTTCTTC. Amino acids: CASSLTSGRLNEQFF.

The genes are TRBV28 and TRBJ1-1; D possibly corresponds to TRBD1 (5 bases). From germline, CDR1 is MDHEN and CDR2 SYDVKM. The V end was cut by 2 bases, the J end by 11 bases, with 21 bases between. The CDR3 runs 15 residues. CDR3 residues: CASSLTPRGDPGAFF. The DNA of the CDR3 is TGTGCCAGCAGTTTAACCCCTAGAGGGGACCCTGGGGCTTTCTTT.

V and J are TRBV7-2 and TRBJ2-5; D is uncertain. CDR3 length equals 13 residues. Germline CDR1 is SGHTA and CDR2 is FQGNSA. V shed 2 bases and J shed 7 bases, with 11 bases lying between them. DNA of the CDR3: TGTGCCAGCAGCTTAACCCGGGTTGGGACCCAGTACTTC. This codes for CASSLTRVGTQYF.

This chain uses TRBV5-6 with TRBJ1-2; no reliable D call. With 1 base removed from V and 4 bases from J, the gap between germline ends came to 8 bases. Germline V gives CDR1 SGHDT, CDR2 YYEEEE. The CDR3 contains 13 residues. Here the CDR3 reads CASSLPGTYGYTF. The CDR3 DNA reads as TGTGCCAGCAGCTTGCCGGGAACCTATGGCTACACCTTC.

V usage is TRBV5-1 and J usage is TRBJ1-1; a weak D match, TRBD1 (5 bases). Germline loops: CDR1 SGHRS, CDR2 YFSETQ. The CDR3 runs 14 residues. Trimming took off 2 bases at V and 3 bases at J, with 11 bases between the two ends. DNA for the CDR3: TGCGCCAGCAGCTTTATAAGGGGCGACACTGAAGCTTTCTTT. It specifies CASSFIRGDTEAFF.

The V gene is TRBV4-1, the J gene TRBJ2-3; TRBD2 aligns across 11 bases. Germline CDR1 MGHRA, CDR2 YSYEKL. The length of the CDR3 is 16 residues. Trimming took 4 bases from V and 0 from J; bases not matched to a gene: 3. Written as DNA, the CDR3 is TGCGCCAGCAGCCTGGGACTAGCGGTTAGCACAGATACGCAGTATTTT. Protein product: CASSLGLAVSTDTQYF.

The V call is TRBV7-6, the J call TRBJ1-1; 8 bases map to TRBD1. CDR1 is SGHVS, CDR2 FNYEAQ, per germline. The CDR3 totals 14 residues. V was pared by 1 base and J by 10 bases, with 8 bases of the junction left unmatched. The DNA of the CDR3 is TGTGCCAGCAGCTTAGGGACAGGGCGGGCTGGAGCTTTCTTT. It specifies CASSLGTGRAGAFF.

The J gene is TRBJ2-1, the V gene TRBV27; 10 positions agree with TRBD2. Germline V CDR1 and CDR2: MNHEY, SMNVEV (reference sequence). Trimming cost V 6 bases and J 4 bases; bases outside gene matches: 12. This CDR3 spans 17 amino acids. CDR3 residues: CASRSGWTSGMYNEQFF. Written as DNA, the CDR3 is TGTGCCAGCAGGAGCGGTTGGACTAGCGGAATGTACAATGAGCAGTTCTTC.

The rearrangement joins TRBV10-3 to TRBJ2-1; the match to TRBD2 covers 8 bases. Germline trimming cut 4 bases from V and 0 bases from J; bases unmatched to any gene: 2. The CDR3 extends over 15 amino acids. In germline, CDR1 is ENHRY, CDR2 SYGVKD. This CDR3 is CAISVGTSSYNEQFF. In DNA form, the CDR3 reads TGTGCCATCAGTGTCGGGACTAGCTCCTACAATGAGCAGTTCTTC.